What follows describes a single T cell receptor (beta chain). Its target is unknown. The V gene's germline CDR1 is SGHDN and CDR2 FVKESK. Trimming removed 0 bases from V and 6 bases from J; junction bases left unmatched: 5. This CDR3 spans 15 amino acids. This sample is part of a study of cytomegalovirus exposure and HLA in healthy donors. General study findings and limits: As a later analysis showed, a missense DCLRE1C variant was linked to trimming of TCR beta V- and J-genes.

Both 60 Vbeta primers and 13 Jbeta primers went into the PCR. Method: immunoSEQ multiplex PCR; TCRdb's copy keeps in-frame clones and lacks some. The table lists about 200,000 clones, with about 1.1% in the top ten. Sequenced material: PBMCs. The TCR comes from a girl between 2 and 10 years old in good health and CMV-seropositive. The chain joins TRBV14 to TRBJ2-7; TRBD2 matches at 10 bases. The CDR3 region is CASSQEASGRIEQYF. CDR3 in DNA: TGTGCCAGCAGCCAAGAGGCTAGCGGGAGAATCGAGCAGTACTTC.